This entry features one TCR beta chain sequence. The antigen is not known. A single base separates this from a much larger clone, so it may be a read error. The data were obtained in a study of T cell repertoires in cytomegalovirus infection. Regarding the study as a whole: Carriers of CMV and the relevant HLA type were discriminated by public TCR beta frequency.

TCRdb independently ran MiXCR on the reads; one entry per CDR3 protein. The sample carries about 110,000 distinct CDR3 sequences, roughly a tenth recorded once. The CDR3 has 15 amino acids. Germline CDR1 reads MNHNS; CDR2 reads SASEGT. The rearrangement uses TRBV6-1 and TRBJ2-7; 9 bases are shared with TRBD2. The source material was PBMCs, sequenced either directly or after in vitro stimulation (not recorded which). This sequence originates from a human donor in good health (CMV status not recorded). Some clones in this sample may be carry-over from other donors' samples. This CDR3 is CTSSYSSGNSYEQYF. In nucleotides, the CDR3 is TGTACCAGCAGTTATTCTAGCGGGAACTCCTACGAGCAGTACTTC.